This passage covers 19 T cell receptor beta chains from one sample sequenced in a study of shared clonotypes between healthy human individuals. The repertoire was sequenced with immunoSEQ multiplex PCR; TCRdb's copy has only in-frame clones and lacks some. The profile covers about 2 million clones, with about 95% appearing a single time and 0.1% to 0.15% taken by the ten largest. The specimen sequenced was naive CD4+ T cells sorted from blood. Indicated subset: CD45RA+ positively selected. The origin of the receptors is a man between 18 and 35 years old in good health.

The chain combines TRBV30 with TRBJ1-1, with 8 bases aligning to TRBD1. Looked up from germline, CDR1 is GTSNPN and CDR2 is SVGIG (reference sequence). The J segment lost 0 bases and the V segment lost 3 bases, leaving 21 bases of the junction unmatched. This CDR3 contains 20 residues. The DNA for the CDR3 is TGTGCCTGGAGCCATCTACGGATGCAAACAGGGGGGGGAATGAACACTGAAGCTTTCTTT. Amino acid sequence: CAWSHLRMQTGGGMNTEAFF.

The chain carries TRBV7-8 and TRBJ2-5; 9 bases agree with TRBD1. Germline CDR1 SGHVS, CDR2 FQNEAQ. This CDR3 contains 16 residues. V was pared by 1 base and J by 2 bases, with 5 bases of the junction left unmatched. In DNA form, the CDR3 reads TGTGCCAGCAGCTTAGGATTGGGACAGGGTCAAGAGACCCAGTACTTC. Translation gives CASSLGLGQGQETQYF.

The V call is TRBV6-5, the J call TRBJ1-1; unclear D gene. CDR1 and CDR2 from the germline V gene are MNHEY and SVGAGI. The CDR3 sequence is 12 residues long. The ends were cut back, 6 bases at V and 8 bases at J, with 13 bases in the middle. The CDR3 sequence: CASSTSGWEAFF. The CDR3 coding sequence is TGTGCCAGCAGCACCAGTGGGTGGGAAGCTTTCTTT.

Notes on this clone: Other DNA variants within this sample encode the same CDR3. The CDR3 is CASSPGIGEQYF. The CDR3 nucleotides are TGCGCCAGCAGCCCAGGGATCGGCGAGCAGTACTTC. V and J are TRBV5-1 and TRBJ2-7; TRBD1 might be the D (5 bases). This CDR3 contains 12 residues. Germline values: CDR1 SGHRS, CDR2 YFSETQ. V was shortened by 4 bases and J by 6 bases, with 11 bases between the two germline ends.

V and J are TRBV27 and TRBJ2-3; 10 positions match TRBD2. Germline lookup yields CDR1 MNHEY and CDR2 SMNVEV (reference sequence). Trimming at V came to 5 bases and at J to 5 bases, leaving 7 bases not matched to a gene. The CDR3 spans 15 residues. The CDR3 nucleotides read TGTGCCAGCAGTCGAGCGGGGGGGCGTGGAGATACGCAGTATTTT. This codes for CASSRAGGRGDTQYF.

The DNA of the CDR3 is TGTGCCAGCAGGAGAGGGACAGGAGACTATGGCTACACCTTC. This sequence encodes CASRRGTGDYGYTF. The rearrangement links TRBV6-5 to TRBJ1-2; 8 bases align to TRBD1. CDR1 and CDR2 from the germline V gene are MNHEY and SVGAGI. This CDR3 is built from 14 residues. Losses at the gene ends were 6 bases for V and 3 bases for J; bases not matched to a gene: 6.

Turning to this clone: Other DNA sequences within the sample encode an identical CDR3. The V and J genes are TRBV6-1 and TRBJ2-1; no definite D call. The germline CDR1 and CDR2 sequences are MNHNS and SASEGT. This CDR3 is 11 amino acids long. V was trimmed by 4 bases and J by 4 bases, leaving 2 bases between them. The CDR3 DNA reads TGTGCCAGCAGTGCATACAATGAGCAGTTCTTC. Translated: CASSAYNEQFF.

DNA of the CDR3: TGTGCCAGCAGACCGATTAGGACGGACTCCTACGAGCAGTACTTC. This codes for CASRPIRTDSYEQYF. The chain couples TRBV11-2 to TRBJ2-7; D gene uncertain. The V gene lost 6 bases and the J gene lost 0 bases, with 15 bases spanning the gap. Germline V gene lookup returns CDR1 SGHAT and CDR2 FQNNGV. The CDR3 is 15 residues long. Looking up the rest from reference TRBV11-2 and TRBJ2-7 gives the full variable domain: EAGVAQSPRYKIIEKRQSVAFWCNPISGHATLYWYQQILGQGPKLLIQFQNNGVVDDSQLPKDRFSAERLKGVDSTLKIQPAKLEDSAVYLCASRPIRTDSYEQYFGPGTRLTVT.

The J gene is TRBJ2-7, the V gene TRBV6-5; D ambiguous. Trimming took off 6 bases at V and 1 base at J, with 7 bases between the two ends. CDR1 and CDR2 from the germline V gene are MNHEY and SVGAGI. There are 12 residues in the CDR3. The CDR3 reads CASSGLSYEQYF. DNA of the CDR3: TGTGCCAGCAGCGGCCTATCCTACGAGCAGTACTTC.

The chain uses TRBV15 and TRBJ1-5; D is possibly TRBD1 (5 bases). The CDR3 contains 16 residues. Germline V gene lookup returns CDR1 LNHNV and CDR2 YYDKDF (reference sequence). With 0 bases removed from V and 6 bases from J, the gap between germline ends came to 15 bases. DNA of the CDR3: TGTGCCACCAGCAGAGATGAGGGGTACCGGGGTCAGCCCCAGCATTTT. This translates into CATSRDEGYRGQPQHF.

This clone was observed once. This chain joins TRBV29-1 and TRBJ2-5, with a tentative D call TRBD2 (6 bases). The CDR3 is 13 amino acids. Trimming stripped 3 bases from V and 5 bases from J, with 13 bases between. From germline, CDR1 is SQVTM and CDR2 ANQGSEA. For the CDR3, the DNA is TGCAGCGTTGACGGAATGGGGGGTGAGACCCAGTACTTC. Amino acids: CSVDGMGGETQYF. Full variable domain (missing parts from reference TRBV29-1 and TRBJ2-5): SAVISQKPSRDICQRGTSLTIQCQVDSQVTMMFWYRQQPGQSLTLIATANQGSEATYESGFVIDKFPISRPNLTFSTLTVSNMSPEDSSIYLCSVDGMGGETQYFGPGTRLLVL.

This clone was detected once. This chain connects TRBV7-6 to TRBJ2-2, with 9 bases lining up with TRBD2. This CDR3 has 18 residues. Germline assignment: CDR1 SGHVS and CDR2 FNYEAQ. V shed 3 bases, J shed 2 bases, and the junction held 10 bases outside the gene matches. Here the CDR3 reads CASSFISGSFVNTGELFF. DNA for the CDR3: TGTGCCAGCAGCTTTATTAGCGGGAGTTTCGTTAACACCGGGGAGCTGTTTTTT.

The J gene is TRBJ1-1, the V gene TRBV5-1, with 8 bases aligning to TRBD1. With 4 bases clipped from V and 2 bases from J, the junction kept 10 bases outside the gene matches. CDR3 length: 16 amino acids. Per germline, CDR1 SGHRS and CDR2 YFSETQ. The CDR3 region is CASSQERTGLNTEAFF. In DNA form, the CDR3 reads TGCGCCAGCAGCCAAGAACGGACAGGGCTTAACACTGAAGCTTTCTTT.

The genes are TRBV5-1 and TRBJ2-1; no clear D. Trimming took 4 bases from V and 4 from J, leaving 12 bases between them. Per the germline V gene, CDR1 is SGHRS and CDR2 is YFSETQ. The CDR3 consists of 14 residues. In DNA, the CDR3 is TGCGCCAGCAGCATCGAGGCACAATACAATGAGCAGTTCTTC. Its translation: CASSIEAQYNEQFF.

The chain is built from TRBV11-2 and TRBJ2-2; TRBD2 matches at 13 bases. After removal of 4 bases from V and 0 bases from J, the junction contained 8 bases not matched to a gene. The CDR3 totals 19 residues. Germline-derived CDR1 and CDR2 are SGHAT and FQNNGV. The CDR3 is CASSSIKTSGGTNTGELFF. CDR3 bases: TGTGCCAGCAGCTCAATAAAGACTAGCGGGGGGACGAACACCGGGGAGCTGTTTTTT.

The V and J genes are TRBV4-2 and TRBJ2-1, with TRBD2 matching over 7 bases. The junction had 5 bases not matched to a gene; V was cut back by 1 base and J by 8 bases. Germline loops: CDR1 LGHNA, CDR2 YNFKEQ. The CDR3 sequence is 14 residues long. This CDR3 is CASSQGTGGDEQFF. CDR3 bases: TGTGCCAGCAGCCAAGGGACGGGGGGTGATGAGCAGTTCTTC.

The rearrangement joins TRBV9 to TRBJ1-6; possibly TRBD1 for D (6 bases). Germline V gene sequence: CDR1 SGDLS, CDR2 YYNGEE. The CDR3 has 14 residues. Between the trimmed V and J ends, which lost 4 bases and 8 bases, there was a span of 13 bases. The chain's CDR3 is CASSRPGAYSPLHF. In nucleotides, the CDR3 is TGTGCCAGCAGCCGGCCGGGGGCTTATTCACCCCTCCACTTT.

V gene TRBV5-6 combines with J gene TRBJ1-1; perhaps TRBD1 as D (6 bases). The V end was cut by 2 bases, the J end by 1 base, with 12 bases between. Germline V gives CDR1 SGHDT, CDR2 YYEEEE. The CDR3 has 15 residues. CDR3 residues: CASSFPGTRNTEAFF. DNA for the CDR3: TGTGCCAGCAGCTTCCCAGGGACAAGGAACACTGAAGCTTTCTTT.

The chain recombines TRBV9 with TRBJ2-1; D is uncertain. Germline assignment: CDR1 SGDLS and CDR2 YYNGEE. Trimming pared 4 bases from V and 7 bases from J, leaving 18 bases between. This CDR3 comprises 15 residues. This CDR3 is CASSPSFSLGNEQFF. CDR3 coding DNA: TGTGCCAGCAGCCCCAGTTTCTCTCTAGGGAATGAGCAGTTCTTC.